The 12 T cell receptor beta chains below all came from one sample that was sequenced in a study of cytomegalovirus exposure and HLA in healthy donors (dated by TCRdb to about 2017). The library was built by means of the immunoSEQ multiplex PCR assay. For the multiplex PCR, a mixture combining 60 forward primers for TCR Vbeta segments and 13 reverse primers for TCR Jbeta segments was used. TCRdb carries this immuneACCESS record with in-frame sequences only. Its versions omit some clonotypes, under half of them owing to an unresolved V gene in the studies checked, with the rest unexplained. The sample data list roughly 150,000 clones, and nearly 10% of these were observed just once. Roughly 2% of the sample belongs to the ten largest clones. Input material: PBMCs. These receptors were collected from a man aged 50 or older in good health and CMV-seronegative.

The chain combines TRBV4-1 with TRBJ2-2; 9 nucleotides line up with TRBD2. Germline V gene data show CDR1 as MGHRA and CDR2 as YSYEKL. V trimming: 3 bases; J trimming: 4 bases; junction bases outside the gene matches: 9. This CDR3 spans 17 amino acids. CDR3 coding DNA: TGCGCCAGCAGCCACTTCGGCGGGGGGGCGAGCACCGGGGAGCTGTTTTTT. Its protein product is CASSHFGGGASTGELFF.

In this sample, this clone turned up a few times. The chain couples TRBV19 to TRBJ1-5; D gene ambiguous. There are 14 residues in the CDR3. In germline, CDR1 is LNHDA, CDR2 SQIVND (reference sequence). V lost 3 bases and J 8 bases, leaving 14 bases between the germline ends. CDR3 amino acids: CASSMLARLEPQHF. The CDR3 region has the DNA TGTGCCAGTAGTATGTTGGCCAGACTAGAGCCCCAGCATTTT.

V usage is TRBV6-1 and J usage is TRBJ1-5; D gene uncertain. CDR1 is MNHNS and CDR2 is SASEGT in the germline V gene. CDR3 length: 14 amino acids. The V gene lost 6 bases and the J gene lost 5 bases, with 14 bases spanning the gap. The CDR3 nucleotides are TGTGCCAGCAGCCTCTCCGGGAGCTATCAGCCCCAGCATTTT. This translates into CASSLSGSYQPQHF.

The chain carries TRBV6-6 and TRBJ1-1; D perhaps matches TRBD1 (6 bases). Germline lookup yields CDR1 MNHNY and CDR2 SVGAGI (reference sequence). Trimming stripped 7 bases from V and 2 bases from J, with 14 bases between. This CDR3 is built from 14 residues. The CDR3 protein is CASTEQGLNTEAFF. Written as DNA, the CDR3 is TGTGCCAGCACTGAACAGGGACTAAACACTGAAGCTTTCTTT.

This clone was counted only a few times. This specimen includes other DNA sequences encoding the same CDR3. The chain uses TRBV6-5 and TRBJ2-5; D perhaps matches TRBD1 (7 bases). Germline V CDR1 and CDR2: MNHEY, SVGAGI. V was pared by 6 bases and J by 5 bases, with 13 bases between. CDR3 length: 13 residues. CDR3: CASRPSGGETQYF. The CDR3 bases are TGTGCCAGCAGACCTTCAGGGGGGGAGACCCAGTACTTC.

This clone was seen more than once but under ten times. The chain has TRBV9 and TRBJ1-2, with no clear D. The CDR3 has 15 amino acids. Germline V gives CDR1 SGDLS, CDR2 YYNGEE. V lost 4 bases and J 4 bases, leaving 17 bases between the germline ends. The CDR3 DNA reads as TGTGCCAGCAGCCTCCTGGGGAGGGCCACCTATGGCTACACCTTC. Protein product: CASSLLGRATYGYTF.

V usage is TRBV6-1 and J usage is TRBJ2-5; 7 bases align to TRBD1. This CDR3 spans 14 amino acids. Germline lookup yields CDR1 MNHNS and CDR2 SASEGT. The junction had 8 bases not matched to a gene; V was cut back by 5 bases and J by 5 bases. In nucleotides, the CDR3 is TGTGCCAGCAGTACCGACAGGGTAACCGAGACCCAGTACTTC. This translates into CASSTDRVTETQYF.

The chain uses TRBV6-5 and TRBJ1-6, with TRBD1 identical over 8 bases. Germline assignment: CDR1 MNHEY and CDR2 SVGAGI. Trimming cost V 6 bases and J 5 bases; bases outside gene matches: 6. The CDR3 is made up of 15 amino acids. The chain's CDR3 is CASRARQGNNSPLHF. CDR3 DNA sequence: TGTGCCAGCAGGGCCCGACAGGGGAATAATTCACCCCTCCACTTT.

J is TRBJ2-1 and V is TRBV6-5; TRBD2 matches 12 bases. CDR1 MNHEY and CDR2 SVGAGI come from the germline V gene. The CDR3 is 15 amino acids. Trimming cost V 5 bases and J 2 bases; bases outside gene matches: 1. The CDR3 DNA follows: TGTGCCAGCAGTCGGACTAGCGGGGCCTACAATGAGCAGTTCTTC. This codes for CASSRTSGAYNEQFF.

This clone was counted only a few times. V gene TRBV4-2 combines with J gene TRBJ2-1, with TRBD1 matching 8 bases. V lost 0 bases, J lost 15 bases, and 10 bases stayed unmatched. In germline, CDR1 is LGHNA, CDR2 YNFKEQ. CDR3 size: 14 residues. The CDR3 loop is CASSQDLQPGTGFF. The CDR3 region has the DNA TGTGCCAGCAGCCAAGACCTCCAACCGGGGACAGGGTTCTTC.

This clone was detected many times. The gene calls are TRBV30 and TRBJ1-3, with 8 bases fitting TRBD1. From germline, CDR1 is GTSNPN and CDR2 SVGIG (reference sequence). The CDR3 spans 14 residues. Unmatched junction bases numbered 7, after V lost 6 bases and J lost 3 bases. The CDR3 is CACPRGLGGNTIYF. For the CDR3, the DNA is TGTGCCTGCCCCAGGGGGCTAGGTGGAAACACCATATATTTT.

The CDR3 reads CASSPGGPNTEAFF. CDR3 DNA: TGCGCCAGCAGCCCAGGGGGCCCGAACACTGAAGCTTTCTTT. The chain recombines TRBV5-1 with TRBJ1-1; 8 nucleotides agree with TRBD1. The germline V gene has CDR1 SGHRS and CDR2 YFSETQ. V trimming: 4 bases; J trimming: 1 base; junction bases outside the gene matches: 3. The CDR3 sequence is 14 residues long.